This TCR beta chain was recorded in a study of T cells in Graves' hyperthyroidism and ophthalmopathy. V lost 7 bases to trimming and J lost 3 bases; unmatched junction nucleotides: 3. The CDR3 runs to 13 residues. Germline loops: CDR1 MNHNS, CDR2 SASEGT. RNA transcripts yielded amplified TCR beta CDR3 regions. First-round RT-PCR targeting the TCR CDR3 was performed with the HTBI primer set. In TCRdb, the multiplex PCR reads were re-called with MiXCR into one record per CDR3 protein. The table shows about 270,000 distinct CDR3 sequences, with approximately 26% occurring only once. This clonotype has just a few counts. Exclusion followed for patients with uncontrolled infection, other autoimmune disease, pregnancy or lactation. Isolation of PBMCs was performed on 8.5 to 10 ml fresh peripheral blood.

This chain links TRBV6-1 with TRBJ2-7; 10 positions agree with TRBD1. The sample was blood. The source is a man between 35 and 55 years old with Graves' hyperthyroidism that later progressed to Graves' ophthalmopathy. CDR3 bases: TGTGCCAGCATTGGGACAGGGGTCTACGAGCAGTACTTC. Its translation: CASIGTGVYEQYF.